This T cell receptor beta chain originates from a study of cytomegalovirus exposure and HLA in healthy donors. Use of 60 Vbeta and 13 Jbeta primers characterized the PCR. Assay used: immunoSEQ multiplex PCR; TCRdb lists only in-frame clones, some missing. The data contain 90,000 to 150,000 clones, approximately 80% of them singletons. This CDR3 has 16 amino acids. The junction had 2 bases not matched to a gene; V was cut back by 0 bases and J by 0 bases. Per germline, CDR1 MNHEY and CDR2 SVGAGI. The TCR sequence derives from a human donor in good health. This chain connects TRBV6-5 to TRBJ1-3; TRBD1 aligns across 7 bases. Sequencing was done on a sample of PBMCs. CDR3 bases: TGTGCCAGCAGTTACTCGAGGGGGCTCTCTGGAAACACCATATATTTT. Its protein is CASSYSRGLSGNTIYF.